What follows are 5 T cell receptor beta chains derived from one specimen sequenced in a study of human T cells and chemical hapten exposure. Regarding time point: patch test 1, 2 weeks after DPC sensitization. As for treatment: therapeutic diphenylcyclopropenone sensitization with weekly scalp DPC. TCRdb used MiXCR to reprocess the RACE reads, holding one entry per CDR3 protein. The sample includes under 200,000 distinct CDR3 sequences, roughly 15% of them seen just once. The material sequenced was whole blood, taken in connection with sensitization to the hapten diphenylcyclopropenone (DPC). Receptor source: a woman in her thirties with alopecia areata. Some clones in this sample may be carry-over from other donors' samples.

In this sample, this clonotype turned up a few times. V and J are TRBV14 and TRBJ2-1; no clear D gene. V lost 1 base to trimming and J lost 12 bases, with 13 bases between them. The CDR3 has 13 residues. Germline CDR1 is SGHDN and CDR2 is FVKESK. The CDR3 region has the DNA TGTGCCAGCAGCCAAGGGTCCCCCCAAGGGCAGTTCTTC. This sequence encodes CASSQGSPQGQFF.

This clonotype was recorded a few times. This chain links TRBV20-1 with TRBJ1-5; weak D call: TRBD1 (6 bases). This CDR3 is built from 14 residues. V lost 5 bases and J lost 2, with 13 bases in between. In germline, CDR1 is DFQATT, CDR2 SNEGSKA (reference sequence). Here the CDR3 DNA reads TGCAGTGCTGATAGGGGGGGAGGCAATCAGCCCCAGCATTTT. The encoded protein is CSADRGGGNQPQHF.

This clonotype appeared a few times. The J gene is TRBJ1-6, the V gene TRBV5-4, with TRBD1 matching over 11 bases. V lost 4 bases and J lost 3; bases outside the gene matches: 9. The CDR3 spans 18 residues. Germline CDR1 SGHNT, CDR2 YYREEE (reference sequence). CDR3 DNA: TGTGCCAGCAGCCCGGCCCTGGGACAGGGGGGCTATAATTCACCCCTCCACTTT. Amino acids: CASSPALGQGGYNSPLHF.

The chain has TRBV7-9 and TRBJ2-7; D is perhaps TRBD1 (5 bases). The CDR3 has 16 amino acids. Germline CDR1 is SEHNR and CDR2 is FQNEAQ (reference sequence). V was cut by 1 base and J by 6 bases, with 19 bases left in between. The CDR3 DNA sequence: TGTGCCAGCAGCTTAGGCACCGGACAAGGATTTACCGAGCAGTACTTC. Translating gives CASSLGTGQGFTEQYF. The variable domain in full, with the rest retrieved from reference TRBV7-9 and TRBJ2-7, is DTGVSQNPRHKITKRGQNVTFRCDPISEHNRLYWYRQTLGQGPEFLTYFQNEAQLEKSRLLSDRFSAERPKGSFSTLEIQRTEQGDSAMYLCASSLGTGQGFTEQYFGPGTRLTVT.

The chain joins TRBV28 to TRBJ1-1; D is ambiguous. The CDR3 is made up of 13 amino acids. Trimming took 3 bases from V and 10 from J, leaving 15 bases between them. CDR1 MDHEN and CDR2 SYDVKM come from the germline V gene. This chain's CDR3 is CASSFRHVSGAFF. CDR3 DNA sequence: TGTGCCAGCAGTTTCCGACATGTTAGCGGAGCTTTCTTT. Based on the CDR3 plus reference TRBV28 and TRBJ1-1, the full variable domain is DVKVTQSSRYLVKRTGEKVFLECVQDMDHENMFWYRQDPGLGLRLIYFSYDVKMKEKGDIPEGYSVSREKKERFSLILESASTNQTSMYLCASSFRHVSGAFFGQGTRLTVV.